This T cell receptor (beta chain) was identified in a study of T cell repertoires in cytomegalovirus infection. Study context: CMV infection plus the matching HLA type was flagged by public TCR beta signatures.

Study conclusions and caveats: Cumulated frequencies of public TCR beta families served to identify carriers of CMV plus the relevant HLA. Predominance within the ex vivo response was attributable to HLA-C-restricted CMV-specific TCR beta clonotypes.

The germline gives CDR1 SNHLY, CDR2 FYNNEI. With 7 bases removed from V and 4 bases from J, the gap between germline ends came to 13 bases. The length of the CDR3 is 13 residues. Concerning this clonotype: Antigen: not known.

TCRdb analysed the reads with MiXCR anew, one entry per CDR3 protein. The sample has 150,000 to 200,000 distinct CDR3 sequences, 8% to 10% seen once. Sequences were obtained from PBMCs. The receptor comes from a human donor in good health (CMV status not recorded). Some clones in this sample may be carry-over from other donors' samples. J is TRBJ1-2 and V is TRBV2, with a weak D call TRBD1 (5 bases). As DNA, the CDR3 is TGTGCCAGCACTGACAGACGCGGCTATGGCTACACCTTC. It codes for CASTDRRGYGYTF.